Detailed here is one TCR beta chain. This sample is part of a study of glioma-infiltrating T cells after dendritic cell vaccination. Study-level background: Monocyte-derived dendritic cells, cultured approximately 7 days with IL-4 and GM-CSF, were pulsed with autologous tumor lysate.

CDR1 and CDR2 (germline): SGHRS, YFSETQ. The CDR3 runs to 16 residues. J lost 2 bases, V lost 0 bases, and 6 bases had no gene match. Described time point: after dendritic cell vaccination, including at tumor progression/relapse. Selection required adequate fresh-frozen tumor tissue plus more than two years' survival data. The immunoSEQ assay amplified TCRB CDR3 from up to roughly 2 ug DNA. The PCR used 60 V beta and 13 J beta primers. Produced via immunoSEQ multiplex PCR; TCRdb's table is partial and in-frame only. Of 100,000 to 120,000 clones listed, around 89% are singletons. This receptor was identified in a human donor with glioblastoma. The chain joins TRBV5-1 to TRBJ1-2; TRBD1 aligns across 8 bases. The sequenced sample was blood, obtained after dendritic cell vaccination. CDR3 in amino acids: CASSLAGTGANYGYTF. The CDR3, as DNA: TGCGCCAGCAGCTTGGCCGGGACAGGAGCCAACTATGGCTACACCTTC.